This T cell receptor (beta chain) was sequenced for a study of shared clonotypes between healthy human individuals (dated by TCRdb to 2019 to 2021). Regarding the study in general: A couple of women and a few men aged 18 to 49 years were included in the cohort. To estimate repertoire size and how much clonotypes are shared between individuals, the study performed deep sequencing of blood TCR repertoires from 4 to 6 healthy adults. To increase sequencing depth and limit assay-specific biases, different laboratories used diverse techniques to prepare libraries and sequence TCR repertoires. Between about 0.8 and 9 billion PBMCs per donor were obtained by leukapheresis. Per donor, three plates each were used for CD4 naive and CD4 memory, two for CD8 naive, and one for CD8 memory.

Findings and caveats that apply to the study as a whole: Because the study included a small number of donors, the genetic and exposure-history diversity represented was limited. Naive subsets generally had larger estimated clonotype richness than memory subsets. Even with the large sequencing depth, rarefaction of the sorted-subset datasets indicated that sequencing was incomplete. Higher generation probabilities were observed for clonotypes shared by all four sorted-subset donors than for non-shared clonotypes. Approximately 5% of naive CD4, 3% to 4% of naive CD8, about 2.1% of memory CD4, and less than 0.45% of memory CD8 clonotypes were shared across several donors. Only blood was sampled, and tissue TCR repertoires likely differ from those in blood. Pairwise subsampling indicated that sequencing depth was expected to affect the degree of clonotype sharing among donors.

Remarks on this clone: Its target antigen remains unknown. Base qualities were left out, and no much larger clone turns up one base away.

Including cysteine and phenylalanine, the CDR3 has 13 amino acids. Kept here is only the CDR3 DNA, which spans 39 bases and is read in frame from base 1. CDR1 and CDR2 are read off the germline V gene as SGHRS and YFSETQ. The junction shows trimming of 4 bases on V and 8 bases on J, plus 15 bases between the germline ends. Healthy HIV-negative adults with no recently reported acute infections or vaccinations were included as donors. All donors were Caucasian adults living in Nashville, Tennessee, USA. CD4+ T cells were enriched by magnetic negative selection; naive cells were then positively selected on CD45RA, and the negative fraction formed the memory subset. Blood was collected by leukapheresis, and PBMCs were isolated by Ficoll-Histopaque density gradient centrifugation and then cryopreserved in liquid nitrogen vapor phase. Analytical flow cytometry was used to check the purity and quantity of each magnetically sorted T cell population. Each sorted fraction had its genomic DNA isolated and then quantified by UV absorbance on a Nanodrop 2000c.

Using the deep immunoSEQ assay, multiplex PCR amplified TCR CDR3 regions from genomic DNA. For each cell subset, the extracted genomic DNA was distributed evenly across all wells of several immunoSEQ 96-well plates, and each plate served as one replicate. Each replicate PCR for sorted subsets received roughly 200 ng genomic DNA, equal to some 32,000 T cell genomes. Purified libraries were measured with a Qubit 3.0 fluorometer, size-checked on a Bioanalyzer 2100, and measured again with the KAPA Library Quantification kit. Each immunoSEQ 96-well plate was sequenced on its own single-read 150-cycle Illumina NextSeq 550 flow cell. In the original analysis: Because the immunoSEQ output included only junctional sequences and no quality scores, the filtering could not be the same as the filtering used for full-length reads. Sequences were annotated with PyIR, a Python wrapper for IgBLAST v1.9, and V/J genes and CDR3 were assigned using IMGT germline references. Reads were filtered out if the reads had weak V/J assignments (E-value above 1e-6), no CDR3, stop codons, out-of-frame junctions, or ambiguous translated residues. V3J clonotypes were defined by identical inferred V gene, J gene, and CDR3 amino acid sequence. Percentage overlap between repertoires was calculated by dividing the number of shared unique clonotypes by the size of the smaller repertoire. Three approaches were used to assess repertoire richness: RTK rarefaction, the Chao1 estimator, and Recon v2.1 estimates of unobserved clonotypes. OLGA was used to compute generation probabilities for all TCRbeta clonotypes that the gDNA method yielded from four donors. In TCRdb, the immuneACCESS table is reduced to in-frame sequences with V and J assigned. These tables do not hold every clone; where another copy was compared, an unresolved V gene accounts for under half, and the others remain unexplained. V, J and clone size are taken as reported in that table, and D and trimming were inferred from the DNA itself. In all, the sample holds over a million clones, and around 78% of those were seen once. Jointly, the top ten make up 0.55% to 0.7% of the sample.

The V and J genes are TRBV5-1 and TRBJ1-2; no D segment can be confidently identified. This receptor was identified in a man aged 18 to 30 in good health. Some clones in this sample may be carry-over from other donors' samples. The sample consisted of memory CD4+ T cells from PBMCs. Per the publication, the cell subset or site label means: CD45RA-negative fraction. The DNA sequence follows: TGCGCCAGCAGCCCTCCAGGCATCAGGGGCTACACCTTC. Its translation reads: CASSPPGIRGYTF. Full variable domain (CDR3 extended with the reference TRBV5-1 and TRBJ1-2 proteins): KAGVTQTPRYLIKTRGQQVTLSCSPISGHRSVSWYQQTPGQGLQFLFEYFSETQRNKGNFPGRFSGRQFSNSRSEMNVSTLELGDSALYLCASSPPGIRGYTFGSGTRLTVV.